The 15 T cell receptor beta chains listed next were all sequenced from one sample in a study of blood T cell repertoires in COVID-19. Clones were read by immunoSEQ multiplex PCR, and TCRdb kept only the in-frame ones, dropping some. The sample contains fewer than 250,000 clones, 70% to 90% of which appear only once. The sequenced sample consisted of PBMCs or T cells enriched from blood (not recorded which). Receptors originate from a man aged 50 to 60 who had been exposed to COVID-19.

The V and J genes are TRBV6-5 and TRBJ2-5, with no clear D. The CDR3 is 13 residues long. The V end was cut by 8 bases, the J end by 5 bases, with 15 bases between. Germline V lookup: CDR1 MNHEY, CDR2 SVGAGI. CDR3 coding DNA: TGTGCCAGCGAGGCCAGAGGTACTGAGACCCAGTACTTC. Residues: CASEARGTETQYF.

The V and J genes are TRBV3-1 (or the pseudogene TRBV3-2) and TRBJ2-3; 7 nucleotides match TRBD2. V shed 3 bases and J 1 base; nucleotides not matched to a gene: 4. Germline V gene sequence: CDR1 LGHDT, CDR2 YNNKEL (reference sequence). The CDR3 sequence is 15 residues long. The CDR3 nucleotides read TGTGCCAGCAGCCAGGGGGGGGGTCGCACAGATACGCAGTATTTT. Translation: CASSQGGGRTDTQYF.

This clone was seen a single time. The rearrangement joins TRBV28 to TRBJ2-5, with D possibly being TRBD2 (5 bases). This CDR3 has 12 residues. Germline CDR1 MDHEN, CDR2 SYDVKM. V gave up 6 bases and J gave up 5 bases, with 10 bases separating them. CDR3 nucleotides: TGTGCCAGCAGGGGGAGTATCGAGACCCAGTACTTC. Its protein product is CASRGSIETQYF.

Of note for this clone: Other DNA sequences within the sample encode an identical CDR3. CDR3 sequence (DNA): TGTGCCAGCAGTTATGGCGGCAACTATGGCTACACCTTC. Translation gives CASSYGGNYGYTF. This sequence joins TRBV6-5 and TRBJ1-2; D is unclear. V was pared by 3 bases and J by 2 bases, with 7 bases between. Germline-derived CDR1 and CDR2 are MNHEY and SVGAGI. The CDR3 runs to 13 residues.

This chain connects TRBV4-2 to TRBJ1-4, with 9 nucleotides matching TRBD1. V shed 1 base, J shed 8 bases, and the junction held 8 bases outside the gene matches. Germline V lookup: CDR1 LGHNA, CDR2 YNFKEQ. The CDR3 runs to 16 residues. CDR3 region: CASSQGLRTGDEKLFF. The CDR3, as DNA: TGTGCCAGCAGCCAAGGATTAAGGACAGGGGACGAAAAACTGTTTTTT.

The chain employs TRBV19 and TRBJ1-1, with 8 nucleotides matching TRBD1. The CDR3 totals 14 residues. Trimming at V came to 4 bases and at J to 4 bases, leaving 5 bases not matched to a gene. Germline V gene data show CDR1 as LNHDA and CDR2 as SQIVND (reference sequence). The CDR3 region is CASSKGTGFTEAFF. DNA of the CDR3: TGTGCCAGTAGTAAGGGGACAGGCTTCACTGAAGCTTTCTTT. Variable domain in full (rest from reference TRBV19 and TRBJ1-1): DGGITQSPKYLFRKEGQNVTLSCEQNLNHDAMYWYRQDPGQGLRLIYYSQIVNDFQKGDIAEGYSVSREKKESFPLTVTSAQKNPTAFYLCASSKGTGFTEAFFGQGTRLTVV.

CDR3 coding DNA: TGTGCCAGCAGTTTACCAGGCTACTCCTACAATGAGCAGTTCTTC. Protein: CASSLPGYSYNEQFF. This chain uses TRBV28 with TRBJ2-1; D gene uncertain. V was cut by 2 bases and J by 0 bases, with 8 bases left in between. Germline loops: CDR1 MDHEN, CDR2 SYDVKM. The CDR3 contains 15 residues.

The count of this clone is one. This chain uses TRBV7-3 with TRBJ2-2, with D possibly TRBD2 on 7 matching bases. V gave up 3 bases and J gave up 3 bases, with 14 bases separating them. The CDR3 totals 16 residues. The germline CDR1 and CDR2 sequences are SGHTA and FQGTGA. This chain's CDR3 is CASSFRGARDTGELFF. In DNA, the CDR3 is TGTGCCAGCAGCTTTCGGGGGGCTCGGGACACCGGGGAGCTGTTTTTT.

CDR3: CASSLRPGGTQYF. The CDR3 nucleotides are TGTGCCAGCAGCTTGAGGCCAGGGGGAACCCAGTACTTC. The rearrangement links TRBV5-6 to TRBJ2-5; TRBD1 matches at 7 bases. Trimming at V came to 1 base and at J to 8 bases, leaving 5 bases not matched to a gene. The germline V gene has CDR1 SGHDT and CDR2 YYEEEE. The CDR3 sequence is 13 residues long. The variable domain in full, with the rest retrieved from reference TRBV5-6 and TRBJ2-5, is DAGVTQSPTHLIKTRGQQVTLRCSPKSGHDTVSWYQQALGQGPQFIFQYYEEEERQRGNFPDRFSGHQFPNYSSELNVNALLLGDSALYLCASSLRPGGTQYFGPGTRLLVL.

The CDR3, as DNA: TGCGCCAGCAGCTCACAGGGGGACTCCTACGAGCAGTACTTC. The encoded protein is CASSSQGDSYEQYF. The chain links TRBV5-1 to TRBJ2-7; 8 bases map to TRBD1. V lost 3 bases and J lost 0; bases outside the gene matches: 2. Germline-derived CDR1 and CDR2 are SGHRS and YFSETQ. This CDR3 region has 14 residues.

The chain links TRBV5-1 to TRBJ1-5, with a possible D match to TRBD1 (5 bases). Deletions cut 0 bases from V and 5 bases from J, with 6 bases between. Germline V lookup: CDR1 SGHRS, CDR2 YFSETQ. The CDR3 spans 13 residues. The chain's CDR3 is CASSLVGHQPQHF. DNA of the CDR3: TGCGCCAGCAGCTTGGTGGGGCATCAGCCCCAGCATTTT.

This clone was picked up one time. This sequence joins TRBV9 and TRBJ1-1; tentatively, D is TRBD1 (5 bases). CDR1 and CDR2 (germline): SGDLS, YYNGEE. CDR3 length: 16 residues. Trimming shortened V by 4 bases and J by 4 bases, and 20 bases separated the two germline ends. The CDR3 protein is CASSTSEGLFGTEAFF. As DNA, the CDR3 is TGTGCCAGCAGCACGTCGGAGGGGCTTTTCGGCACTGAAGCTTTCTTT.

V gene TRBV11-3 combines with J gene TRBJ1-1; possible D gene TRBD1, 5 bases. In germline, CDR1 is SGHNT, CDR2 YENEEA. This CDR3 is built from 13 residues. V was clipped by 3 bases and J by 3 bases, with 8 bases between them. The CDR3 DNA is TGTGCCAGCAGCTTTAACAGGTACACTGAAGCTTTCTTT. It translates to CASSFNRYTEAFF.

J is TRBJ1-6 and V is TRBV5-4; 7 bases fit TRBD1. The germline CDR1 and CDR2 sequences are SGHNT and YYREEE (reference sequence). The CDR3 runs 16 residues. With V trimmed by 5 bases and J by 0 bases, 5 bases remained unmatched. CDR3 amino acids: CASRSSGGSYNSPLHF. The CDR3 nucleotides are TGTGCCAGCAGATCCTCAGGGGGCTCCTATAATTCACCCCTCCACTTT.

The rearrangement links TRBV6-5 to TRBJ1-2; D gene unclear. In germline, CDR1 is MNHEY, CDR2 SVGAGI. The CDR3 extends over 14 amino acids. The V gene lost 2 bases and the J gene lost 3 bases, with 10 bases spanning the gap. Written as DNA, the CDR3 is TGTGCCAGCAGTTACGAGGGCGCGGACTATGGCTACACCTTC. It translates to CASSYEGADYGYTF.